These T cell receptor beta chains were read from a single sample in a study of blood T cell repertoires in COVID-19. Profiled with immunoSEQ multiplex PCR; TCRdb holds only in-frame clones, not every one. Of about 260,000 clones in the sample, around 86% are singletons; the top ten hold about 8.7%. Sequencing input: peripheral blood. These receptors all come from a man in his forties with active or convalescent COVID-19. The CDR3 runs from the conserved cysteine through the conserved F or W. D genes are given only for firm matches. Clone size is not always given. Where it is, it says once, few, many or a class for expanded clones.

-	TRBD2	TRBJ2-7	TRBV2	TGTGCCAGCCTTCTTTTCCGGGGGGGAACCTACGAGCAGTACTTC	CASLLFRGGTYEQYF
-	TRBD1	TRBJ1-1	TRBV6-4	TGTGCCAGCAGTGACTCGACAGGGGGCACTGAAGCTTTCTTT	CASSDSTGGTEAFF
-	-	TRBJ2-3	TRBV24-1	TGTGCCACCAGTGATTTAACGGTAACTAGCACAGATACGCAGTATTTT	CATSDLTVTSTDTQYF
-	-	TRBJ2-3	TRBV28	TGTGCCAGCAGTTTATTCGGGGAACGCACAGATACGCAGTATTTT	CASSLFGERTDTQYF
-	-	TRBJ2-3	TRBV11-2	TGTGCCAGCAGCTTCACTACGGATGTGCAGTATTTT	CASSFTTDVQYF
-	-	TRBJ1-1	TRBV6-5	TGTGCCAGCAGTTCCGCAACGGTGGAGGACACTGAAGCTTTCTTT	CASSSATVEDTEAFF
-	-	TRBJ2-2	TRBV24-1	TGTGCCACCAGTGATTGGCCCGCGAACACCGGGGAGCTGTTTTTT	CATSDWPANTGELFF
-	TRBD1	TRBJ1-1	TRBV5-4	TGTGCCAGCGAGGACAGGAACTTTTACCAAATCACTGAAGCTTTCTTT	CASEDRNFYQITEAFF
-	-	TRBJ1-2	TRBV15	TGTGCCACCAGCAGAGATATTGCGGGCAGGCCATTCTTC	CATSRDIAGRPFF
-	TRBD1	TRBJ1-6	TRBV19	TGTGCCAGTAGAGACAGGGGAAATTCACCCCTCCACTTT	CASRDRGNSPLHF
few	-	TRBJ2-2	TRBV11-2	TGTGCCAGCACCCCGGGCGGGGAGCTGTTTTTT	CASTPGGELFF
-	-	TRBJ1-6	TRBV10-3	TGTGCCATCAGTATAGGACAGAGTAACAATTCACCCCTCCACTTT	CAISIGQSNNSPLHF
-	-	TRBJ1-5	TRBV4-1	TGCGCCAGCAGCCAAGGGGCCGGGGGTCAGCCCCAGCATTTT	CASSQGAGGQPQHF
-	TRBD1	TRBJ2-7	TRBV24-1	TGTGCCACCAGTGACCTGGACAGGGGGAACTACGAGCAGTACTTC	CATSDLDRGNYEQYF
-	-	TRBJ1-5	TRBV7-2	TGTGCCAGCAGCTTAGCGCTGGACAGCTGGCGTCAGCCCCAGCATTTT	CASSLALDSWRQPQHF
-	-	TRBJ2-1	TRBV19	TGTGCCAGTAGTATAGTCGACAACAATGAGCAGTTCTTC	CASSIVDNNEQFF